This TCR beta chain was sequenced for a study of shared clonotypes between healthy human individuals. In the naive CD8 group, cells lacked CD45RO and were positively selected for CCR7, so terminally differentiated effector memory CD45RA+ cells were left out. The protocol was immunoSEQ multiplex PCR, while the TCRdb copy is restricted to in-frame clones and leaves out a portion. The table lists some 600,000 clones, about 95% of them singletons. The sequence came from a woman aged 25-40 years in good health. Sequenced sample: naive CD8+ T cells sorted from blood.

The CDR3 loop reads CASSFGTGGSTGELFF. The CDR3 bases are TGTGCCAGCAGTTTTGGTACAGGGGGCAGCACCGGGGAGCTGTTTTTT. This chain links TRBV27 with TRBJ2-2, with TRBD1 matching over 9 bases. Germline values: CDR1 MNHEY, CDR2 SMNVEV (reference sequence). Unmatched junction bases numbered 6, after V lost 3 bases and J lost 4 bases. The CDR3 runs to 16 residues.